These T cell receptor beta chains were read from a single sample in a study of T-cell reconstitution after alpha-beta-depleted transplantation in children. TCRdb redid the calling of the PCR reads with MiXCR, one entry per CDR3 protein. The sample yields over 400,000 distinct CDR3 sequences, around 46% seen once. Source: PBMCs, taken before TCRalphabeta/CD19-depleted stem cell transplant. Receptors were obtained from a girl aged 2 to 9 with aplastic anemia, due to receive a stem cell transplant. CDR3s include the opening cysteine and the closing phenylalanine or tryptophan. A D gene is named only where the DNA matches it firmly. Size values are once, few and many counts, or a class for expanded clones, and some rows have none.

>.|TRBJ1-1|.|TRBV7-9
TGTGCCAGCAGCTCCAGTGGGGGGGGTATGAACACTGAAGCTTTCTTT
CASSSSGGGMNTEAFF
>TRBD2|TRBJ2-1|few|TRBV11-2
TGTGCCAGCAGCTCCACTGGACTAGCGGGAGGCCCCTACAATGAGCAGTTCTTC
CASSSTGLAGGPYNEQFF
>TRBD2|TRBJ2-3|many|TRBV28
TGTGCCAGCAGTACCCGAGGACTAGCGGAGAGGGGGAGGGATACGCAGTATTTT
CASSTRGLAERGRDTQYF
>.|TRBJ2-7|.|TRBV20-1
TGCAGTGCTAGAAACGCCGCTGCGTCCTACGAGCAGTACTTC
CSARNAAASYEQYF
>.|TRBJ2-5|.|TRBV20-1
TGCAGTGCGACGACTGGGCAAGAGACCCAGTACTTC
CSATTGQETQYF
>TRBD2|TRBJ2-1|few|TRBV5-6
TGTGCCAGCAGCTTAACAGGGAGGGCTAGCGGGAGGGACAATGAGCAGTTCTTC
CASSLTGRASGRDNEQFF
>TRBD1|TRBJ2-7|many|TRBV5-5
TGTGCCAGCAGCGTGGCGACAGGGTACGAGCAGTACTTC
CASSVATGYEQYF
>TRBD1|TRBJ1-2|many|TRBV29-1
TGCAGCGACGGACAGGGGGAGAGTGGCTACACCTTC
CSDGQGESGYTF
>.|TRBJ2-7|many|TRBV14
TGTGCCAGCAGCCACCTATGGGATTACGAGCAGTACTTC
CASSHLWDYEQYF
>.|TRBJ2-7|many|TRBV28
TGTGCCAGCAGCCCCTTGGAAGGATCCTACGAGCAGTACTTC
CASSPLEGSYEQYF
>TRBD1|TRBJ2-5|many|TRBV5-1
TGCGCCAGCACCCCTCGACAGGGGGCAGGAGAGACCCAGTACTTC
CASTPRQGAGETQYF
>TRBD1|TRBJ2-2|few|TRBV28
TGTGCCAGCGGCGACAGGGGGCATGGAACCGGGGAGCTGTTTTTT
CASGDRGHGTGELFF
>.|TRBJ2-5|.|TRBV20-1
TGCAGTGCTCACAGGGGGGGAAAGACCCAGTACTTC
CSAHRGGKTQYF
>TRBD2|TRBJ2-5|.|TRBV7-8
TGTGCCAGCTCTAGCGGGGGACTCCAAGAGACCCAGTACTTC
CASSSGGLQETQYF
>TRBD2|TRBJ2-1|.|TRBV7-6
TGTGCCAGCAGCCCAAGCGGGAAGGACTACAATGAGCAGTTCTTC
CASSPSGKDYNEQFF
>.|TRBJ2-5|.|TRBV27
TGTGCCAGCAGTTTAGACTACCAAGAGCGTACCCAGTACTTC
CASSLDYQERTQYF
>.|TRBJ2-3|.|TRBV5-1
TGCGCCAGCGGTGGTCGGAGCGGCACAGATACGCAGTATTTT
CASGGRSGTDTQYF
>.|TRBJ1-1|.|TRBV14
TGTGCCAGCAGCCAAGAGAGTTACATCAGGGCTGAAGCTTTCTTT
CASSQESYIRAEAFF